A single sample is the source of the 32 T cell receptor beta chains below, sequenced in a study of persistence of HIV-infected CD4 T cells. Sequencing used immunoSEQ version 4 in survey mode. Clones were sequenced by immunoSEQ multiplex PCR, and TCRdb holds only the in-frame ones, with some missing. The sample consists of some 39,000 clones, about 81% of them appearing once. Overlapping HIV-1 Gag 15-mer peptides at roughly 1 ug per peptide per mL were used. CD40L/CD69 double-negative CD45RO-high memory CD4+ T cells were collected. No antigen has been identified for these receptors. The specimen comprised cultured CD4+ T cells from PBMCs, sampled from a patient who received antiretroviral therapy. Receptors originate from an adult with HIV. The donor label of this sample is uncertain.

The chain combines TRBV5-6 with TRBJ2-2, with TRBD2 identical over 9 bases. V dropped 2 bases and J dropped 0; count of bases not matched to a gene: 2. Germline values: CDR1 SGHDT, CDR2 YYEEEE. The length of the CDR3 is 16 residues. This chain's CDR3 is CASSFRTSANTGELFF. In nucleotides, the CDR3 is TGTGCCAGCAGCTTCCGGACTAGCGCGAACACCGGGGAGCTGTTTTTT.

This chain joins TRBV6-5 and TRBJ2-7, with D maybe TRBD1 (6 bases). Germline V gene lookup returns CDR1 MNHEY and CDR2 SVGAGI. The germline V and J ends were trimmed by 5 bases and 1 base, with 15 bases remaining between them. The CDR3 is 15 amino acids. The CDR3 sequence: CASSPDRLKSYEQYF. Here the CDR3 DNA reads TGTGCCAGCAGTCCGGACAGATTAAAGTCCTACGAGCAGTACTTC.

This clone was seen a single time. V usage is TRBV9 and J usage is TRBJ2-2; D is perhaps TRBD1 (5 bases). Germline CDR1 is SGDLS and CDR2 is YYNGEE. V lost 2 bases and J lost 4, with 15 bases in between. This CDR3 has 16 amino acids. CDR3 sequence reads: CASSVSREISTGELFF. CDR3 DNA sequence: TGTGCCAGCAGCGTGTCCAGGGAAATCTCCACCGGGGAGCTGTTTTTT.

The chain has TRBV7-8 and TRBJ2-5, with 7 bases fitting TRBD1. Germline values: CDR1 SGHVS, CDR2 FQNEAQ. The V and J ends lost 8 bases and 3 bases, in that order; junction bases with no gene match: 15. The CDR3 totals 16 residues. This CDR3 is CASGKYGTAEKETQYF. CDR3 bases: TGTGCCAGCGGAAAATACGGGACAGCTGAAAAAGAGACCCAGTACTTC.

The rearrangement links TRBV7-3 to TRBJ1-1; possibly TRBD1 for D (6 bases). The CDR3 loop spans 12 amino acids. V was clipped by 5 bases and J by 7 bases, with 11 bases between them. Germline V gene sequence: CDR1 SGHTA, CDR2 FQGTGA. CDR3 region: CASSQGGLEAFF. CDR3 DNA: TGTGCCAGCAGCCAAGGGGGACTTGAAGCTTTCTTT.

This clone was detected only once. This chain joins TRBV12-3 or TRBV12-4 and TRBJ2-5; 9 bases are shared with TRBD2. V lost 6 bases, J lost 3 bases, and 2 bases stayed unmatched. This CDR3 is 13 amino acids long. The DNA for the CDR3 is TGTGCCAGCAGGCGGGGGGGCGAAGAGACCCAGTACTTC. It encodes CASRRGGEETQYF.

This rearrangement joins TRBV24-1 to TRBJ1-2, with TRBD1 matching over 10 bases. V shed 6 bases and J 10 bases; nucleotides not matched to a gene: 4. The germline V gene has CDR1 KGHDR and CDR2 SFDVKD. This CDR3 has 12 residues. CDR3 loop: CATSRDRGIYTF. The CDR3 DNA reads as TGTGCCACCAGTCGGGACAGGGGAATCTACACCTTC.

The V and J genes are TRBV30 and TRBJ2-3, with D perhaps assigned TRBD1 or TRBD2 (6 bases each). The CDR3 is 13 residues long. Germline values: CDR1 GTSNPN, CDR2 SVGIG (reference sequence). V lost 4 bases and J 7 bases, leaving 15 bases between the germline ends. The CDR3 nucleotides read TGTGCCTGGAACCTGAAGGGGGGAAATACGCAGTATTTT. Protein: CAWNLKGGNTQYF.

The chain uses TRBV27 and TRBJ1-3, with a possible D match to TRBD1 (5 bases). Germline CDR1 and CDR2: MNHEY and SMNVEV (reference sequence). The CDR3 is 14 amino acids. Trimming cost V 0 bases and J 4 bases, with 7 bases left between them. CDR3 in DNA: TGTGCCAGCAGTTTATCCCGACAGGGAAACACCATATATTTT. Protein: CASSLSRQGNTIYF.

This chain links TRBV29-1 with TRBJ1-1; no definite D call. Per the germline V gene, CDR1 is SQVTM and CDR2 is ANQGSEA. Trimming cost V 7 bases and J 1 base, with 4 bases left between them. CDR3 size: 10 residues. The DNA of the CDR3 is TGCAGCGCAAGGAACACTGAAGCTTTCTTT. Protein: CSARNTEAFF.

This clone appeared a single time. This chain links TRBV24-1 with TRBJ2-1, with TRBD1 matching 7 bases. J gave up 0 bases and V 3 bases, and 4 bases lay outside the gene matches. The CDR3 has 16 amino acids. CDR1 is KGHDR and CDR2 is SFDVKD in the germline V gene. In DNA form, the CDR3 reads TGTGCCACCAGTGATCGGGACAGAAGCTCCTACAATGAGCAGTTCTTC. Translating it yields CATSDRDRSSYNEQFF.

J is TRBJ2-1 and V is TRBV27, with 10 bases that match TRBD1. The trim removed 1 base at V and 6 bases at J, leaving 9 bases unmatched. The CDR3 covers 17 residues. Per germline, CDR1 MNHEY and CDR2 SMNVEV (reference sequence). DNA for the CDR3: TGTGCCAGCAGTTTATTAAGGACAGGGGGATACCGCAATGAGCAGTTCTTC. This codes for CASSLLRTGGYRNEQFF.

This clone was picked up a small number of times. J is TRBJ2-1 and V is TRBV4-1; unclear D gene. Germline V gene data show CDR1 as MGHRA and CDR2 as YSYEKL. The CDR3 length is 16 residues. The V end lost 1 base, the J end lost 3 bases, and 13 bases lay between the germline ends. For the CDR3, the DNA is TGCGCCAGCAGCCAAGTACTTAGATGGGACTACAATGAGCAGTTCTTC. This gives the protein CASSQVLRWDYNEQFF.

The chain is built from TRBV5-8 and TRBJ1-1, with 7 bases fitting TRBD1. The V segment lost 7 bases and the J segment 6 bases; nucleotides outside the gene matches: 12. Germline V CDR1 and CDR2: SGHTS, YDEGEE. CDR3 length equals 14 residues. The CDR3 sequence is CASWYRQGRAEAFF. CDR3 DNA: TGTGCCAGCTGGTACCGACAGGGTAGGGCTGAAGCTTTCTTT.

The CDR3 region has the DNA TGCAGCGTCTGCCCAGGGGCAACTAATGAAAAACTGTTTTTT. This encodes CSVCPGATNEKLFF. The chain is built from TRBV29-1 and TRBJ1-4; a possible D gene is TRBD1 (6 bases). CDR1 is SQVTM, CDR2 ANQGSEA, per germline. The V gene lost 6 bases and the J gene lost 0 bases, with 11 bases spanning the gap. This CDR3 contains 14 residues.

This chain uses TRBV27 with TRBJ2-7; D is possibly TRBD1 (6 bases). The CDR3 is 14 amino acids. V lost 6 bases, J lost 2 bases, and 14 bases lay in between. Germline CDR1 and CDR2: MNHEY and SMNVEV (reference sequence). The CDR3 reads CASSPTQGPYEQYF. For the CDR3, the DNA is TGTGCCAGCAGCCCAACACAGGGCCCCTACGAGCAGTACTTC.

This clone came up once. The V call is TRBV3-1 (or the pseudogene TRBV3-2), the J call TRBJ2-7; D unclear. This CDR3 spans 13 amino acids. The germline V gene has CDR1 LGHDT and CDR2 YNNKEL (reference sequence). The V gene lost 4 bases and the J gene lost 3 bases, with 10 bases spanning the gap. The CDR3 sequence: CASSPEAFYEQYF. CDR3 nucleotide sequence: TGTGCCAGCAGCCCTGAGGCCTTCTACGAGCAGTACTTC.

V is TRBV4-1 and J is TRBJ1-5; D is perhaps TRBD1 (5 bases). V was shortened by 0 bases and J by 6 bases, with 12 bases between the two germline ends. This CDR3 has 15 residues. Germline lookup yields CDR1 MGHRA and CDR2 YSYEKL. In nucleotides, the CDR3 is TGCGCCAGCAGCCAAGAGGAAGGGGAGAGTCAGCCCCAGCATTTT. Its protein is CASSQEEGESQPQHF.

The chain combines TRBV7-7 with TRBJ2-2; 12 positions match TRBD2. Germline assignment: CDR1 SSHAT and CDR2 FNYEAQ (reference sequence). This CDR3 contains 16 residues. The V gene end was trimmed by 2 bases and the J gene end by 5 bases; junction bases not matched to a gene: 3. CDR3 loop: CASSLRTSGATGELFF. In DNA form, the CDR3 reads TGTGCCAGCAGCTTAAGGACTAGCGGGGCAACCGGGGAGCTGTTTTTT.

The chain combines TRBV4-2 with TRBJ1-2; tentative D call: TRBD1 (5 bases). V was clipped by 2 bases and J by 5 bases, with 15 bases between them. The CDR3 has 15 residues. The germline CDR1 and CDR2 sequences are LGHNA and YNFKEQ. CDR3 region: CASSQLPGTGYGYTF. For the CDR3, the DNA is TGTGCCAGCAGCCAATTACCGGGGACCGGGTATGGCTACACCTTC.

This chain connects TRBV18 to TRBJ2-2; D may be TRBD1 (5 bases). Trimming shortened V by 6 bases and J by 0 bases, and 11 bases separated the two germline ends. The germline gives CDR1 KGHSH, CDR2 LQKENI. The CDR3 totals 15 residues. CDR3: CASSETASNTGELFF. The CDR3, as DNA: TGTGCCAGCTCGGAGACAGCTTCGAACACCGGGGAGCTGTTTTTT.

The rearrangement joins TRBV19 to TRBJ2-5; 8 bases fit TRBD2. The V segment lost 0 bases and the J segment 1 base; nucleotides outside the gene matches: 7. The CDR3 length is 17 residues. Germline V gene lookup returns CDR1 LNHDA and CDR2 SQIVND (reference sequence). The CDR3 coding sequence is TGTGCCAGTAGTATAGAGGGAGCGGGGGCCGCCCAAGAGACCCAGTACTTC. The encoded protein is CASSIEGAGAAQETQYF.

The chain recombines TRBV19 with TRBJ1-2; possibly TRBD1 for D (5 bases). The CDR3 runs 15 residues. V was trimmed by 6 bases and J by 0 bases, leaving 14 bases between them. Germline V lookup: CDR1 LNHDA, CDR2 SQIVND (reference sequence). The CDR3 sequence is CASRARGGANYGYTF. The CDR3 DNA reads TGTGCCAGTAGGGCCCGCGGGGGAGCTAACTATGGCTACACCTTC.

The chain links TRBV10-2 to TRBJ1-5, with 8 bases aligning to TRBD1. CDR3 length: 13 residues. The junction had 0 bases not matched to a gene; V was cut back by 6 bases and J by 2 bases. Germline lookup yields CDR1 WSHSY and CDR2 SAAADI. CDR3 coding DNA: TGCGCCAGCAGGGGACAGGGCAATCAGCCCCAGCATTTT. Its protein product is CASRGQGNQPQHF.

This chain connects TRBV13 to TRBJ1-4, with unresolved D. Germline CDR1 PRHDT, CDR2 FYEKMQ (reference sequence). Deletions cut 0 bases from V and 7 bases from J, with 9 bases between. This CDR3 is built from 14 residues. CDR3 sequence: CASSLGPMGEKLFF. CDR3 sequence (DNA): TGTGCCAGCAGCTTAGGCCCCATGGGTGAAAAACTGTTTTTT. The full variable domain, its missing parts supplied by reference TRBV13 and TRBJ1-4, is AAGVIQSPRHLIKEKRETATLKCYPIPRHDTVYWYQQGPGQDPQFLISFYEKMQSDKGSIPDRFSAQQFSDYHSELNMSSLELGDSALYFCASSLGPMGEKLFFGSGTQLSVL.

The gene calls are TRBV19 and TRBJ1-1; D perhaps matches TRBD1 (5 bases). CDR1 and CDR2 (germline): LNHDA, SQIVND (reference sequence). V was cut by 3 bases and J by 2 bases, with 10 bases left in between. This CDR3 is 14 amino acids long. CDR3 loop: CASSIGDSNTEAFF. As DNA, the CDR3 is TGTGCCAGTAGTATCGGTGACAGCAACACTGAAGCTTTCTTT.

This clone was seen a handful of times. This chain uses TRBV27 with TRBJ1-3, with 8 bases that match TRBD1. V lost 6 bases and J lost 2; bases outside the gene matches: 3. CDR3 length: 14 residues. Germline V gives CDR1 MNHEY, CDR2 SMNVEV (reference sequence). CDR3 sequence reads: CASSETGAGNTIYF. CDR3 bases: TGTGCCAGCAGCGAGACAGGGGCTGGAAACACCATATATTTT.

This clone occurred once. The chain couples TRBV12-3 or TRBV12-4 to TRBJ1-1; D is ambiguous. The CDR3 sequence is 12 residues long. V shed 5 bases and J shed 10 bases, with 14 bases lying between them. CDR3 protein: CASSRVNRGAFF. In nucleotides, the CDR3 is TGTGCCAGCAGTCGCGTCAACCGGGGAGCTTTCTTT.

CDR3 DNA: TGTGCCACCAGTGATTTGCCGGGACTAGCGGGGAGAACCGGAGAGACCCAGTACTTC. As protein: CATSDLPGLAGRTGETQYF. V is TRBV24-1 and J is TRBJ2-5; 13 positions match TRBD2. Germline trimming cut 0 bases from V and 4 bases from J; bases unmatched to any gene: 10. The CDR3 is 19 amino acids. CDR1 and CDR2 (germline): KGHDR, SFDVKD.

The chain combines TRBV6-6 with TRBJ1-2; 9 nucleotides line up with TRBD1. Looked up from germline, CDR1 is MNHNY and CDR2 is SVGAGI (reference sequence). The trim removed 2 bases at V and 2 bases at J, leaving 0 bases unmatched. The CDR3 is made up of 14 amino acids. CDR3: CASSYGTGNYGYTF. CDR3 bases: TGTGCCAGCAGTTACGGGACAGGGAACTATGGCTACACCTTC.

This rearrangement joins TRBV5-8 to TRBJ2-4, with 10 bases that match TRBD2. The CDR3 has 17 amino acids. V trimming: 3 bases; J trimming: 0 bases; junction bases outside the gene matches: 6. Germline CDR1 and CDR2: SGHTS and YDEGEE. CDR3 nucleotides: TGTGCCAGCAGCTACTTTGGACTAGCGGTAGCCAAAAACATTCAGTACTTC. This sequence encodes CASSYFGLAVAKNIQYF.

This rearrangement joins TRBV9 to TRBJ2-1; 9 nucleotides line up with TRBD2. Germline CDR1 SGDLS, CDR2 YYNGEE. V shed 0 bases and J 4 bases; nucleotides not matched to a gene: 8. This CDR3 region has 17 residues. The CDR3 reads CASSVATAGGLYNEQFF. Written as DNA, the CDR3 is TGTGCCAGCAGCGTAGCTACGGCGGGGGGGCTGTACAATGAGCAGTTCTTC.